In its sample, the clone carrying this TCR beta chain was seen many times. What it binds is not known. Thyroid surgery was preceded by no treatment in any patient. CDR1 is MNHNS and CDR2 is SASEGT in the germline V gene. The CDR3 totals 16 residues. Trimming left V 3 bases short and J 1 base short, with 16 bases between. Using MiXCR, TCRdb re-called clones from the PCR reads. The data show roughly 40,000 clones, 16% seen once. The data are from a study of metastatic and nonmetastatic thyroid tumors. Study in general: The comparison covered peripheral blood and tumor or nodule tissue in malignant and benign thyroid patients.

General study findings and limits: TCR beta diversity was reportedly significantly higher in malignant thyroid tumors than benign nodules, in blood and tumor.

This receptor was obtained from a female donor with papillary thyroid cancer or a benign thyroid nodule (not recorded which). Some clones in this sample may be carry-over from other donors' samples. The V call is TRBV6-1, the J call TRBJ2-7, with D possibly being TRBD2 (6 bases). The material sequenced was blood. The CDR3 coding sequence is TGTGCCAGCAGTGATCTGGGACTTGGCGTATCCTACGAGCAGTACTTC. As protein: CASSDLGLGVSYEQYF.